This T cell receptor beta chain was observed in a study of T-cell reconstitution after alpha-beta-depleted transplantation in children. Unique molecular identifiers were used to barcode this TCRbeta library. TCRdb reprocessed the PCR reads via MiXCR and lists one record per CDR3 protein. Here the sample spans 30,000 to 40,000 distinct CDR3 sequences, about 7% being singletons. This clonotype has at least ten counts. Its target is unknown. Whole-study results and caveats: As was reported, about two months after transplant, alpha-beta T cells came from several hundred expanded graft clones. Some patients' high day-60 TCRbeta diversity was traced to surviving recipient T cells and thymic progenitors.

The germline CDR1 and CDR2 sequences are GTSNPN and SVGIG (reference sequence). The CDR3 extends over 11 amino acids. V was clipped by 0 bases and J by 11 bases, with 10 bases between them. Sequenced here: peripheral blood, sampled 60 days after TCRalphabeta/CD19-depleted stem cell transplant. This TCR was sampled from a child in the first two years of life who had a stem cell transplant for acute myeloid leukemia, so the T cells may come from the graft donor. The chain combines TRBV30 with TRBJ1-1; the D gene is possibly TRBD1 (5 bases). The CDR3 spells CAWSVGTGAFF. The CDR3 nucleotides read TGTGCCTGGAGTGTTGGGACGGGGGCTTTCTTT.